This is a list of T cell receptor beta chains from one sample in a study of blood T cell repertoires in COVID-19. The table came from immunoSEQ multiplex PCR; TCRdb's copy has only in-frame clones and leaves some out. The sample lists about 270,000 clones; around 90% were seen once. What was sequenced was PBMCs or T cells enriched from blood (not recorded which). The receptors were sampled from a woman aged 25-40 years with acute COVID-19. Each CDR3 is given with its conserved first and last residue. D genes are given only for firm matches. Only some rows state a clone size, as once, few, many or a class for expanded clones.

j_gene: TRBJ1-4
d_gene: TRBD1
v_gene: TRBV7-9
abundance: NA
CDR3aa: CASSPPGAGGRVFEKLFF
CDR3nt: TGTGCCAGCAGCCCTCCAGGGGCAGGGGGAAGAGTCTTTGAAAAACTGTTTTTT

j_gene: TRBJ2-7
d_gene: NA
v_gene: TRBV28
abundance: few
CDR3aa: CASSKTQVSPYF
CDR3nt: TGTGCCAGCAGCAAGACCCAGGTATCCCCGTACTTC

j_gene: TRBJ1-2
d_gene: NA
v_gene: TRBV28
abundance: NA
CDR3aa: CASSYEAPLANYGYTF
CDR3nt: TGTGCCAGCAGTTATGAAGCCCCCTTAGCTAACTATGGCTACACCTTC

j_gene: TRBJ2-3
d_gene: TRBD2
v_gene: TRBV15
abundance: NA
CDR3aa: CATSRGRAEGRKTSGSTDTQYF
CDR3nt: TGTGCCACCAGCAGAGGTCGGGCTGAAGGAAGAAAGACTAGCGGGAGTACAGATACGCAGTATTTT

j_gene: TRBJ1-5
d_gene: TRBD1
v_gene: TRBV19
abundance: NA
CDR3aa: CASLDRDSNQPQHF
CDR3nt: TGTGCCAGTTTGGACAGGGACAGCAATCAGCCCCAGCATTTT

j_gene: TRBJ2-7
d_gene: TRBD1
v_gene: TRBV3-1/TRBV3-2
abundance: NA
CDR3aa: CASSQYSGTGSEQYF
CDR3nt: TGTGCCAGCAGCCAATACTCCGGGACAGGCAGCGAGCAGTACTTC

j_gene: TRBJ2-2
d_gene: TRBD2
v_gene: TRBV7-6
abundance: once
CDR3aa: CASSFSGGTRELFF
CDR3nt: TGTGCCAGCAGCTTCTCGGGGGGGACGCGGGAGCTGTTTTTT

j_gene: TRBJ2-3
d_gene: TRBD1
v_gene: TRBV24-1
abundance: NA
CDR3aa: CATSEYRGFTDTQYF
CDR3nt: TGTGCCACCAGTGAGTACAGGGGCTTCACAGATACGCAGTATTTT

j_gene: TRBJ1-4
d_gene: TRBD1
v_gene: TRBV3-1/TRBV3-2
abundance: NA
CDR3aa: CASSQPRGTNEKLFF
CDR3nt: TGTGCCAGCAGCCAACCCAGGGGGACTAATGAAAAACTGTTTTTT

j_gene: TRBJ2-7
d_gene: NA
v_gene: TRBV11-2
abundance: NA
CDR3aa: CASSLGLTSYEQYF
CDR3nt: TGTGCCAGCAGCTTAGGACTGACCTCCTACGAGCAGTACTTC

j_gene: TRBJ1-1
d_gene: NA
v_gene: TRBV5-1
abundance: NA
CDR3aa: CASSPGEGLNTEAFF
CDR3nt: TGCGCCAGCAGCCCCGGGGAGGGGCTGAACACTGAAGCTTTCTTT

j_gene: TRBJ1-2
d_gene: NA
v_gene: TRBV12-3/TRBV12-4
abundance: once
CDR3aa: CASSLARDYGYTF
CDR3nt: TGTGCCAGCAGTTTAGCCCGGGACTATGGCTACACCTTC

j_gene: TRBJ2-3
d_gene: TRBD1
v_gene: TRBV9
abundance: NA
CDR3aa: CASSAGTGTGGADTQYF
CDR3nt: TGTGCCAGCAGCGCGGGGACGGGGACAGGGGGCGCAGATACGCAGTATTTT

j_gene: TRBJ2-7
d_gene: NA
v_gene: TRBV18
abundance: NA
CDR3aa: CASSSIDSYEQYF
CDR3nt: TGTGCCAGCTCATCCATAGACTCCTACGAGCAGTACTTC

j_gene: TRBJ2-7
d_gene: TRBD2
v_gene: TRBV4-3
abundance: NA
CDR3aa: CASSQGLAGGLSAYEQYF
CDR3nt: TGCGCCAGCAGCCAGGGACTAGCGGGAGGGCTATCAGCCTACGAGCAGTACTTC

j_gene: TRBJ2-6
d_gene: NA
v_gene: TRBV6-2/TRBV6-3
abundance: NA
CDR3aa: CASSYNRYSGANVLTF
CDR3nt: TGTGCCAGCAGTTACAACAGGTACTCTGGGGCCAACGTCCTGACTTTC

j_gene: TRBJ2-5
d_gene: TRBD1
v_gene: TRBV27
abundance: NA
CDR3aa: CASRGQGRETQYF
CDR3nt: TGTGCCAGCAGGGGACAGGGGCGAGAGACCCAGTACTTC

j_gene: TRBJ2-5
d_gene: NA
v_gene: TRBV7-2
abundance: NA
CDR3aa: CASRSSAQETQYF
CDR3nt: TGTGCCAGCAGGTCTAGCGCACAAGAGACCCAGTACTTC

j_gene: TRBJ2-3
d_gene: NA
v_gene: TRBV5-1
abundance: NA
CDR3aa: CASSRDSFTDTQYF
CDR3nt: TGCGCCAGCAGCCGGGACTCTTTCACAGATACGCAGTATTTT

j_gene: TRBJ2-7
d_gene: TRBD2
v_gene: TRBV7-3
abundance: NA
CDR3aa: CASSPGGSSYEQYF
CDR3nt: TGTGCCAGCAGCCCTGGCGGGAGCTCCTACGAGCAGTACTTC

j_gene: TRBJ2-7
d_gene: TRBD1
v_gene: TRBV2
abundance: NA
CDR3aa: CASSLQGGEQYF
CDR3nt: TGTGCCAGCAGTTTACAGGGGGGCGAGCAGTACTTC

j_gene: TRBJ2-3
d_gene: TRBD1
v_gene: TRBV25-1
abundance: NA
CDR3aa: CASSSGGLDTQYF
CDR3nt: TGTGCCAGCAGCTCAGGGGGTCTTGATACGCAGTATTTT

j_gene: TRBJ2-2
d_gene: NA
v_gene: TRBV29-1
abundance: NA
CDR3aa: CSASTEDVGSGELFF
CDR3nt: TGCAGCGCAAGCACGGAGGACGTTGGCTCCGGGGAGCTGTTTTTT

j_gene: TRBJ2-3
d_gene: TRBD2
v_gene: TRBV28
abundance: NA
CDR3aa: CASSSARTSGTPDTQYF
CDR3nt: TGTGCCAGCAGTTCCGCAAGGACTAGCGGGACGCCAGATACGCAGTATTTT

j_gene: TRBJ2-1
d_gene: NA
v_gene: TRBV2
abundance: once
CDR3aa: CASAWGYEQFF
CDR3nt: TGTGCCAGCGCCTGGGGCTATGAGCAGTTCTTC

j_gene: TRBJ2-1
d_gene: TRBD2
v_gene: TRBV5-1
abundance: NA
CDR3aa: CASSPGTSDNEQFF
CDR3nt: TGCGCCAGCAGTCCTGGGACTAGTGACAATGAGCAGTTCTTC

j_gene: TRBJ2-7
d_gene: TRBD2
v_gene: TRBV13
abundance: NA
CDR3aa: CASSGEEASGDEQYF
CDR3nt: TGTGCCAGCAGCGGCGAGGAAGCTAGCGGAGACGAGCAGTACTTC

j_gene: TRBJ2-7
d_gene: TRBD1
v_gene: TRBV13
abundance: NA
CDR3aa: CASSPWARDRGISYEQYF
CDR3nt: TGTGCCAGCAGCCCGTGGGCCCGGGACAGGGGGATCTCCTACGAGCAGTACTTC